This T cell receptor beta chain originates from a study of cytomegalovirus exposure and HLA in healthy donors. Study-wide context: In terms of ancestry, the Caucasian-associated cluster contained around four fifths of the approximately 400 genotyped donors. Notes on the study in general: HLA-A and HLA-B allele assignments for most subjects were reportedly predicted accurately using TCR beta sequences. Later analysis showed most CMV-associated TCR beta chains appearing HLA-restricted.

CDR1 is ENHRY and CDR2 is SYGVKD in the germline V gene. V was pared by 3 bases and J by 8 bases, with 14 bases between. The CDR3 spans 15 residues. Researchers ran the PCR with 60 Vbeta and 13 Jbeta primers. Assay used: immunoSEQ multiplex PCR; TCRdb lists only in-frame clones, some missing. Of 150,000 or so clones in the sample, 75% are singletons; the top ten hold about 3.5%. This clone was detected once. Its matching antigen is unknown. Sequenced: PBMCs. The sequence was collected from a man aged 40-50 years in good health and CMV-seronegative. The chain couples TRBV10-3 to TRBJ1-6, with no clear D. CDR3 region: CAISEKGGSDSPLHF. In nucleotides, the CDR3 is TGTGCCATCAGTGAAAAGGGAGGATCAGATTCACCCCTCCACTTT.